This passage covers 3 T cell receptor beta chains from one sample sequenced in a study of shared clonotypes between healthy human individuals. Naive-designated CD8 cells lacked CD45RO, were positively enriched for CCR7, and omitted terminally differentiated effector memory CD45RA+ cells. Repertoires were generated with immunoSEQ multiplex PCR, while TCRdb's copy carries only in-frame clones and drops some. The sample has over 2 million clones; approximately 95% are singletons. Material: naive CD8+ T cells sorted from blood. The source is a man aged 18 to 30 in good health.

Written as DNA, the CDR3 is TGTGCCAGCAGCCTCCCCAATATCGGCCGGGGGGCGGAAGGCTACACCTTC. Amino acid sequence: CASSLPNIGRGAEGYTF. The chain employs TRBV13 and TRBJ1-2, with a weak D call TRBD1 (6 bases). V shed 5 bases and J shed 8 bases, with 27 bases lying between them. CDR1 and CDR2 from the germline V gene are PRHDT and FYEKMQ (reference sequence). This CDR3 has 17 residues. The variable domain in full, completed from reference TRBV13 and TRBJ1-2, reads AAGVIQSPRHLIKEKRETATLKCYPIPRHDTVYWYQQGPGQDPQFLISFYEKMQSDKGSIPDRFSAQQFSDYHSELNMSSLELGDSALYFCASSLPNIGRGAEGYTFGSGTRLTVV.

As DNA, the CDR3 is TGTGCCAGCAGCCAGAACAGGGGTTACTACAATGAGCAGTTCTTC. Its protein is CASSQNRGYYNEQFF. This chain links TRBV11-2 with TRBJ2-1, with 7 bases that match TRBD1. The junction had 7 bases not matched to a gene; V was cut back by 5 bases and J by 3 bases. Germline-derived CDR1 and CDR2 are SGHAT and FQNNGV. CDR3 length: 15 amino acids.

The chain recombines TRBV30 with TRBJ2-5, with D perhaps TRBD2 (6 bases). The V gene's germline CDR1 is GTSNPN and CDR2 SVGIG (reference sequence). This CDR3 has 14 amino acids. Trimming removed 0 bases from V and 5 bases from J, with 13 bases in between. Written as DNA, the CDR3 is TGTGCCTGGAGTGTACCGAACAGCGGGGAGACCCAGTACTTC. Amino acids: CAWSVPNSGETQYF.